These 15 T cell receptor beta chains came from one sample sequenced in a study of T-cell reconstitution after alpha-beta-depleted transplantation in children. Preparation of the TCRbeta library was carried out with unique molecular identifiers. TCRdb re-analysed the PCR reads in MiXCR, keeping a single row per CDR3 protein. Here the sample spans some 310,000 distinct CDR3 sequences, 23% being singletons. This specimen was PBMCs, mostly from graft donor cells, taken 180 days after TCRalphabeta/CD19-depleted stem cell transplant. These receptors originate from a male patient between 10 and 17 years old who had a stem cell transplant for acute lymphoblastic leukemia, so the T cells may come from the graft donor.

The chain uses TRBV12-3 or TRBV12-4 and TRBJ2-1, with 11 bases that match TRBD2. The length of the CDR3 is 15 residues. The V segment lost 3 bases and the J segment 9 bases; nucleotides outside the gene matches: 7. Written as DNA, the CDR3 is TGTGCCAGCAGTTTTGTACTAGCGGGAGTCGGTGAGCAGTTCTTC. Its protein is CASSFVLAGVGEQFF.

This clonotype was seen repeatedly, ten times or more. The V and J genes are TRBV12-3 or TRBV12-4 and TRBJ2-4, with D possibly matching TRBD2 (5 bases). Trimming shortened V by 5 bases and J by 7 bases, and 12 bases separated the two germline ends. This CDR3 has 13 amino acids. In DNA form, the CDR3 reads TGTGCCAGCAGTCCGGATAGGAGGAACATTCAGTACTTC. Its translation: CASSPDRRNIQYF.

The J gene is TRBJ1-4, the V gene TRBV10-3, with 8 bases aligning to TRBD1. CDR3 length: 13 residues. After removal of 6 bases from V and 10 bases from J, the junction contained 7 bases not matched to a gene. Germline loops: CDR1 ENHRY, CDR2 SYGVKD. CDR3 nucleotide sequence: TGTGCCATCAGGGGCCTTACAGGGGGAAAACTGTTTTTT. This translates into CAIRGLTGGKLFF.

As regards this clonotype: One end of the junction is discordant with germline, which a read error may explain. Written as DNA, the CDR3 is TGTGCCAGCAGTTACTCGATAATGAGGGGGTACGCGCAGTACTTC. It encodes CASSYSIMRGYAQYF. The genes are TRBV6-2 or TRBV6-3 and TRBJ2-7; tentatively, D is TRBD1 (6 bases). The germline V gene has CDR1 MNHEY and CDR2 SVGEGT. This CDR3 spans 15 amino acids.

This clonotype has only a few counts. The chain is built from TRBV7-9 and TRBJ2-2; TRBD1 is a possible D gene (5 bases). Germline loops: CDR1 SEHNR, CDR2 FQNEAQ (reference sequence). V dropped 6 bases and J dropped 5 bases, with 10 bases sitting between them. The CDR3 extends over 13 amino acids. CDR3 sequence (DNA): TGTGCCAGCAGGGTGACAGTTACCGGGGAGCTGTTTTTT. This sequence encodes CASRVTVTGELFF.

This clonotype has a handful of counts. The genes are TRBV9 and TRBJ2-5; a weak D match, TRBD1 (5 bases). The V gene lost 0 bases and the J gene lost 5 bases, with 11 bases spanning the gap. CDR1 is SGDLS, CDR2 YYNGEE, per germline. The CDR3 spans 14 residues. The CDR3 sequence: CASSVDGASETQYF. The CDR3 DNA reads as TGTGCCAGCAGCGTAGATGGGGCAAGCGAGACCCAGTACTTC.

V usage is TRBV7-9 and J usage is TRBJ2-1; D unclear. This CDR3 has 10 amino acids. Trimming cost V 3 bases and J 13 bases, with 7 bases left between them. Germline lookup yields CDR1 SEHNR and CDR2 FQNEAQ (reference sequence). The CDR3 region has the DNA TGTGCCAGCAGCTTTCCGGTACAGTTCTTC. Protein product: CASSFPVQFF.

The sample holds a few counts of this clonotype. The chain recombines TRBV7-9 with TRBJ2-6; D gene unclear. The CDR3 totals 16 residues. Germline-derived CDR1 and CDR2 are SEHNR and FQNEAQ (reference sequence). V gave up 5 bases and J gave up 1 base, with 12 bases separating them. The CDR3 DNA is TGTGCCAGCAGCCCTTGCCCCAGATCTGGGGCCAACGTCCTGACTTTC. Translating it yields CASSPCPRSGANVLTF.

The chain employs TRBV9 and TRBJ2-2; weak D call: TRBD1 (5 bases). Trimming removed 2 bases from V and 0 bases from J, with 11 bases in between. The CDR3 length is 16 residues. Germline V lookup: CDR1 SGDLS, CDR2 YYNGEE. CDR3 nucleotide sequence: TGTGCCAGCAGCGTTAGGGGCGGCGCGAACACCGGGGAGCTGTTTTTT. Protein: CASSVRGGANTGELFF.

The gene calls are TRBV21-1 and TRBJ2-1; the table's D call, TRBD2, was not checked against the DNA. TRBV21-1 has pseudogene status. This CDR3 is built from 14 residues. CDR3 coding DNA: TGTGCCAGTGGGGGCCCTCTCAGTTACAATGAGCAGTTCTTC. Its protein product is CASGGPLSYNEQFF.

The V and J genes are TRBV11-2 and TRBJ2-5; 8 positions agree with TRBD1. The CDR3 consists of 17 residues. Germline values: CDR1 SGHAT, CDR2 FQNNGV. The V and J ends lost 4 bases and 0 bases, in that order; junction bases with no gene match: 10. CDR3 residues: CASSSGRGQAYQETQYF. In DNA form, the CDR3 reads TGTGCCAGCAGCTCCGGGCGGGGACAGGCGTACCAAGAGACCCAGTACTTC.

The genes are TRBV6-1 and TRBJ2-7, with 9 positions matching TRBD2. The length of the CDR3 is 17 residues. Losses at the gene ends were 6 bases for V and 0 bases for J; bases not matched to a gene: 12. The V gene's germline CDR1 is MNHNS and CDR2 SASEGT. The CDR3 DNA is TGTGCCAGCAGCCCGGGACTAGCCGGGGTAAGCTCCTACGAGCAGTACTTC. This codes for CASSPGLAGVSSYEQYF.

In DNA form, the CDR3 reads TGTGCCAGCAGCCTTCGGACAGGCCTCTTAAGGGATACGCAGTATTTT. Protein: CASSLRTGLLRDTQYF. This rearrangement joins TRBV11-3 to TRBJ2-3; 7 bases align to TRBD1. The CDR3 length is 16 residues. Germline V CDR1 and CDR2: SGHNT, YENEEA. The ends lost 5 bases at V and 6 bases at J; junction bases unmatched: 14.

This clonotype was counted between two and nine times. The chain joins TRBV28 to TRBJ2-7; D perhaps matches TRBD1 (6 bases). The V gene lost 5 bases and the J gene lost 5 bases, with 13 bases spanning the gap. The CDR3 has 13 amino acids. The germline gives CDR1 MDHEN, CDR2 SYDVKM. The CDR3 DNA follows: TGTGCCAGCAGTACAGGGCCCGTCGACGAGCAGTACTTC. It translates to CASSTGPVDEQYF.

The V gene is TRBV11-1, the J gene TRBJ2-5; 8 bases map to TRBD2. Germline V CDR1 and CDR2: SGHAT, FQDESV (reference sequence). The V and J ends lost 5 bases and 5 bases, in that order; junction bases with no gene match: 10. CDR3 length: 15 amino acids. The CDR3 DNA follows: TGTGCCAGCAGCGGTACTAGCGGCCTTGGGGAGACCCAGTACTTC. It encodes CASSGTSGLGETQYF.